This T cell receptor (beta chain) was recorded in a study of CD8 T cells in ankylosing spondylitis. A few counts support this clonotype. No antigen is known for it. The J segment lost 4 bases and the V segment lost 7 bases, leaving 7 bases of the junction unmatched. The germline gives CDR1 SEHNR, CDR2 FQNEAQ (reference sequence). The CDR3 covers 15 residues. General study findings and limits: CD8+ disease-linked clones were present at relatively low frequencies in blood. Seven to nine highly homologous variants formed a TCR beta motif that appeared characteristic of ankylosing spondylitis blood.

TCRdb re-called the 5' RACE reads through MiXCR, storing one row per CDR3 protein. The sample records more than 650,000 distinct CDR3 sequences, roughly 10% being singletons. The TCR sequence derives from a male donor with ankylosing spondylitis. V and J are TRBV7-9 and TRBJ1-5; TRBD1 matches at 10 bases. The source material was blood, either unsorted or a sorted T cell fraction (not recorded which). This CDR3 is CASNPGQGENQPQHF. DNA of the CDR3: TGTGCCAGCAACCCCGGACAGGGGGAGAATCAGCCCCAGCATTTT.